The 17 T cell receptor beta chains below all came from one sample that was sequenced in a study of radiotherapy plus CTLA-4 blockade in lung cancer. The method was immunoSEQ multiplex PCR; TCRdb's version includes in-frame clones alone and lacks a portion of them. The table shows about 90,000 clones, with over 80% occurring only once. The sample here was peripheral blood, taken from a patient treated with radiotherapy plus ipilimumab. Source of these receptors: a human donor with non-small cell lung cancer that progressed on radiotherapy plus ipilimumab.

The gene calls are TRBV5-1 and TRBJ2-2; 8 positions agree with TRBD1. The CDR3 length is 16 residues. In germline, CDR1 is SGHRS, CDR2 YFSETQ. The trim removed 7 bases at V and 2 bases at J, leaving 10 bases unmatched. The CDR3 DNA reads as TGCGCCAGCGGCCCCGGGACAGGACTAAACACCGGGGAGCTGTTTTTT. This sequence encodes CASGPGTGLNTGELFF.

This chain connects TRBV6-1 to TRBJ2-7, with a weak D call TRBD2 (5 bases). The CDR3 totals 13 residues. Germline assignment: CDR1 MNHNS and CDR2 SASEGT. The V end was cut by 4 bases, the J end by 6 bases, with 13 bases between. This CDR3 reads CASSVGKGGEQYF. The CDR3 DNA follows: TGTGCCAGCAGTGTAGGGAAAGGAGGCGAGCAGTACTTC.

The V call is TRBV5-1, the J call TRBJ2-1, with D possibly TRBD2 on 6 matching bases. Germline V CDR1 and CDR2: SGHRS, YFSETQ. CDR3 length: 14 residues. Trimming removed 0 bases from V and 2 bases from J, with 6 bases in between. Here the CDR3 DNA reads TGCGCCAGCAGCTTGGCGGGAGCCTACAATGAGCAGTTCTTC. Its protein is CASSLAGAYNEQFF.

CDR3 DNA sequence: TGTGCCAGCAGCGTAGGACCTGGAAACACCATATATTTT. Translated, it gives CASSVGPGNTIYF. This chain connects TRBV9 to TRBJ1-3; no firm D call. CDR1 is SGDLS and CDR2 is YYNGEE in the germline V gene. CDR3 size: 13 residues. The V gene lost 0 bases and the J gene lost 2 bases, with 3 bases spanning the gap.

The chain employs TRBV28 and TRBJ2-7, with 8 bases matching TRBD2. V shed 8 bases and J 4 bases; nucleotides not matched to a gene: 19. CDR3 size: 17 residues. CDR1 and CDR2 (germline): MDHEN, SYDVKM. The CDR3 region is CASDSWSGNRGGYEQYF. CDR3 nucleotides: TGTGCCAGCGATTCTTGGAGCGGGAATCGGGGGGGGTACGAGCAGTACTTC.

J is TRBJ2-5 and V is TRBV28; D gene uncertain. The DNA end favors TRBJ2-7, so the J call may be wrong. Germline V CDR1 and CDR2: MDHEN, SYDVKM. CDR3 length equals 12 residues. The CDR3 loop reads CASSPDTYEQYF. The CDR3 DNA is TGTGCCAGCAGCCCCGACACCTACGAGCAGTACTTC.

This clone has a handful of counts. V gene TRBV9 combines with J gene TRBJ2-5, with D possibly being TRBD1 (5 bases). The CDR3 is made up of 15 amino acids. The germline V and J ends were trimmed by 0 bases and 11 bases, with 20 bases remaining between them. The germline CDR1 and CDR2 sequences are SGDLS and YYNGEE. The CDR3 sequence: CASSVEGRQFEEQYF. The CDR3 region has the DNA TGTGCCAGCAGCGTAGAGGGTCGACAGTTTGAGGAGCAGTACTTC.

This chain joins TRBV12-5 and TRBJ1-5; tentative D call: TRBD1 (6 bases). Germline V gene sequence: CDR1 LGHNT, CDR2 FRNRAP. V lost 6 bases, J lost 4 bases, and 10 bases lay in between. CDR3 length equals 13 residues. Here the CDR3 reads CASGQGMNQPQHF. Here the CDR3 DNA reads TGTGCTAGTGGGCAGGGGATGAATCAGCCCCAGCATTTT.

This chain joins TRBV5-4 and TRBJ2-3; 9 bases are a match to TRBD1. Germline CDR1 SGHNT, CDR2 YYREEE (reference sequence). The ends lost 4 bases at V and 7 bases at J; junction bases unmatched: 10. The CDR3 has 15 residues. CDR3 in amino acids: CASSPKDRGRYTQYF. The CDR3 nucleotides read TGTGCCAGCAGCCCGAAGGACAGGGGACGTTATACGCAGTATTTT.

The chain has TRBV28 and TRBJ1-2; D remains unclear. The germline gives CDR1 MDHEN, CDR2 SYDVKM. This CDR3 is built from 11 residues. Trimming cost V 8 bases and J 0 bases, with 4 bases left between them. The CDR3 loop reads CASLANYGYTF. The CDR3 DNA is TGTGCCAGCCTAGCTAACTATGGCTACACCTTC.

The chain employs TRBV19 and TRBJ2-3; TRBD1 matches 10 bases. The germline gives CDR1 LNHDA, CDR2 SQIVND (reference sequence). This CDR3 spans 13 amino acids. With V trimmed by 4 bases and J by 10 bases, 5 bases remained unmatched. The CDR3 region is CASSNRQGAAQYF. The CDR3 nucleotides are TGTGCCAGTAGTAACCGACAGGGGGCTGCGCAGTATTTT.

The J gene is TRBJ1-1, the V gene TRBV4-1; 8 bases fit TRBD1. The junction had 6 bases not matched to a gene; V was cut back by 4 bases and J by 5 bases. The CDR3 is 14 amino acids. Germline V CDR1 and CDR2: MGHRA, YSYEKL. The DNA of the CDR3 is TGCGCCAGCAGCCCTGGACAGGGCGGGACTGAAGCTTTCTTT. Its translation: CASSPGQGGTEAFF.

V gene TRBV6-6 combines with J gene TRBJ2-7; a possible D gene is TRBD2 (5 bases). V shed 7 bases and J shed 7 bases, with 23 bases lying between them. Germline V gene sequence: CDR1 MNHNY, CDR2 SVGAGI (reference sequence). CDR3 length: 15 amino acids. This CDR3 is CASTSVGLNGEEQYF. The CDR3 region has the DNA TGTGCCAGCACCTCGGTCGGTCTTAACGGGGAGGAGCAGTACTTC.

This chain uses TRBV5-1 with TRBJ1-2; D is perhaps TRBD1 (5 bases). Trimming shortened V by 3 bases and J by 3 bases, and 12 bases separated the two germline ends. Germline V gives CDR1 SGHRS, CDR2 YFSETQ. The CDR3 extends over 14 amino acids. The CDR3 sequence is CASSWGPPDYGYTF. The DNA of the CDR3 is TGCGCCAGCAGCTGGGGACCTCCAGACTATGGCTACACCTTC.

The chain combines TRBV5-1 with TRBJ2-5, with 13 bases aligning to TRBD2. Looked up from germline, CDR1 is SGHRS and CDR2 is YFSETQ. J gave up 5 bases and V 4 bases, and 11 bases lay outside the gene matches. The CDR3 covers 17 residues. Written as DNA, the CDR3 is TGCGCCAGCAGCCCCCGGACTAGCGGGGGTTCGGGGGAGACCCAGTACTTC. Translation: CASSPRTSGGSGETQYF.

This chain links TRBV2 with TRBJ2-4; TRBD1 aligns across 8 bases. Trimming at V came to 7 bases and at J to 6 bases, leaving 5 bases not matched to a gene. CDR1 is SNHLY and CDR2 is FYNNEI in the germline V gene. This CDR3 comprises 13 residues. The CDR3 spells CASKDTGGNIQYF. The CDR3 DNA sequence: TGTGCCAGCAAAGACACAGGGGGAAACATTCAGTACTTC.

The V and J genes are TRBV30 and TRBJ2-5, with D possibly being TRBD1 (6 bases). V was trimmed by 4 bases and J by 4 bases, leaving 10 bases between them. Germline V gene data show CDR1 as GTSNPN and CDR2 as SVGIG (reference sequence). The CDR3 covers 12 residues. The CDR3: CAWTTGLETQYF. CDR3 coding DNA: TGTGCCTGGACCACAGGGTTAGAGACCCAGTACTTC.